A selection of T cell receptor beta chains follows, all from one sample in a study of blood T cell repertoires in COVID-19. Measured with immunoSEQ multiplex PCR; TCRdb has only the in-frame clones, and not every one. Among roughly 250,000 clones listed, roughly 91% were seen once. What was sequenced was PBMCs or T cells enriched from blood (not recorded which). These receptors originate from a middle-aged woman with acute COVID-19. CDR3s include the opening cysteine and the closing phenylalanine or tryptophan. D genes are given only for firm matches. Clone size, where shown, is once, few, many, or a class for clones that have expanded.

j_call: TRBJ1-2
clone_size: -
d_call: -
v_call: TRBV10-2
cdr3_aa: CASTPDRRDGYTF
cdr3_nt: TGCGCCAGCACCCCAGACAGGAGAGATGGCTACACCTTC

j_call: TRBJ1-5
clone_size: -
d_call: -
v_call: TRBV21-1
cdr3_aa: CASSTPGQGGLGNQPQHF
cdr3_nt: TGTGCCAGCAGCACCCCGGGACAGGGCGGATTAGGCAATCAGCCCCAGCATTTT

j_call: TRBJ2-1
clone_size: once
d_call: TRBD2
v_call: TRBV24-1
cdr3_aa: CATSDLFTGGEQFF
cdr3_nt: TGTGCCACCAGTGATTTGTTTACCGGGGGGGAGCAGTTCTTC

j_call: TRBJ1-5
clone_size: -
d_call: TRBD1
v_call: TRBV28
cdr3_aa: CASSLYGTVQPQHF
cdr3_nt: TGTGCCAGCAGTTTATACGGGACAGTTCAGCCCCAGCATTTT

j_call: TRBJ1-3
clone_size: -
d_call: -
v_call: TRBV19
cdr3_aa: CASSRQNGNTIYF
cdr3_nt: TGTGCCAGTAGCCGACAGAATGGAAACACCATATATTTT

j_call: TRBJ1-2
clone_size: -
d_call: -
v_call: TRBV18
cdr3_aa: CASSPEAGPNYGYTF
cdr3_nt: TGTGCCAGCTCACCGGAAGCGGGCCCTAACTATGGCTACACCTTC

j_call: TRBJ1-6
clone_size: -
d_call: -
v_call: TRBV3-1/TRBV3-2
cdr3_aa: CASSHDRDTSQCNSPLHF
cdr3_nt: TGTGCCAGCAGTCATGACCGGGACACCTCACAGTGCAATTCACCCCTCCACTTT

j_call: TRBJ2-7
clone_size: once
d_call: TRBD2
v_call: TRBV29-1
cdr3_aa: CSVEERDYEQYF
cdr3_nt: TGCAGCGTTGAGGAGCGGGACTACGAGCAGTACTTC

j_call: TRBJ2-7
clone_size: -
d_call: -
v_call: TRBV9
cdr3_aa: CASSVGGLSSNEQYF
cdr3_nt: TGTGCCAGCAGCGTAGGAGGACTCTCCTCCAACGAGCAGTACTTC

j_call: TRBJ1-5
clone_size: few
d_call: TRBD1
v_call: TRBV18
cdr3_aa: CASSTDRVVGLQPQHF
cdr3_nt: TGTGCCAGCTCGACTGACAGGGTCGTGGGGCTCCAGCCCCAGCATTTT

j_call: TRBJ2-5
clone_size: -
d_call: TRBD2
v_call: TRBV10-3
cdr3_aa: CASRAGAGDLGETQYF
cdr3_nt: TGTGCCTCTCGCGCTGGGGCGGGGGACCTCGGGGAGACCCAGTACTTC

j_call: TRBJ1-5
clone_size: -
d_call: -
v_call: TRBV6-4
cdr3_aa: CASSNQQGGPQHF
cdr3_nt: TGTGCCAGCAGTAACCAGCAGGGTGGGCCCCAGCATTTT

j_call: TRBJ2-5
clone_size: once
d_call: -
v_call: TRBV30
cdr3_aa: CAWSVLLGTVYF
cdr3_nt: TGTGCCTGGAGTGTACTCCTCGGGACTGTTTACTTC

j_call: TRBJ1-5
clone_size: -
d_call: -
v_call: TRBV2
cdr3_aa: CASSEATREGQPQHF
cdr3_nt: TGTGCCAGCAGTGAAGCGACAAGGGAGGGTCAGCCCCAGCATTTT

j_call: TRBJ2-2
clone_size: -
d_call: -
v_call: TRBV5-1
cdr3_aa: CASSIQGIGTGELFF
cdr3_nt: TGCGCCAGCAGTATCCAGGGGATAGGCACCGGGGAGCTGTTTTTT

j_call: TRBJ1-5
clone_size: -
d_call: -
v_call: TRBV28
cdr3_aa: CASSPGGAGNQPQHF
cdr3_nt: TGTGCCAGCAGTCCTGGAGGGGCGGGCAATCAGCCCCAGCATTTT

j_call: TRBJ2-7
clone_size: -
d_call: -
v_call: TRBV2
cdr3_aa: CASITHNSYEQYF
cdr3_nt: TGTGCCAGCATAACACACAACTCCTACGAGCAGTACTTC

j_call: TRBJ1-1
clone_size: -
d_call: TRBD1
v_call: TRBV7-9
cdr3_aa: CASSAGTGTVDTEAFF
cdr3_nt: TGTGCCAGCAGTGCCGGGACAGGGACCGTCGACACTGAAGCTTTCTTT

j_call: TRBJ2-1
clone_size: -
d_call: TRBD2
v_call: TRBV6-5
cdr3_aa: CASTLLAGSYNEQFF
cdr3_nt: TGTGCCAGCACTCTTCTAGCGGGTTCCTACAATGAGCAGTTCTTC

j_call: TRBJ2-4
clone_size: -
d_call: TRBD2
v_call: TRBV5-1
cdr3_aa: CASSRGGAKNIQYF
cdr3_nt: TGCGCCAGCAGCCGCGGGGGAGCCAAAAACATTCAGTACTTC

j_call: TRBJ2-7
clone_size: -
d_call: TRBD2
v_call: TRBV7-2
cdr3_aa: CASSSLGTSGRAVYEQYF
cdr3_nt: TGTGCCAGCAGCTCCCTCGGGACTAGCGGGAGGGCCGTCTACGAGCAGTACTTC

j_call: TRBJ1-5
clone_size: -
d_call: -
v_call: TRBV28
cdr3_aa: CASSLGGGGNQPQHF
cdr3_nt: TGTGCCAGCAGTCTAGGAGGGGGGGGCAATCAGCCCCAGCATTTT

j_call: TRBJ2-1
clone_size: once
d_call: TRBD2
v_call: TRBV6-5
cdr3_aa: CASSPSGSLYNEQFF
cdr3_nt: TGTGCCAGCAGTCCGAGCGGGAGTCTCTACAATGAGCAGTTCTTC